The present TCR beta chain was sequenced within a study of cytomegalovirus exposure and HLA in healthy donors. Overall study findings and caveats: TCR beta sequences reportedly predicted most subjects' HLA-A and HLA-B alleles accurately. The listing of some 170 TCR beta chains classed them as cytomegalovirus-associated.

Primers for the PCR totalled 60 Vbeta and 13 Jbeta. Using immunoSEQ multiplex PCR, the repertoire was profiled, and TCRdb retains in-frame clones only, with some absent. This sample has about 50,000 clones, with 70% to 80% found just once. In the case of this clone: Its target is unknown.

This CDR3 contains 14 residues. CDR1 and CDR2 (germline): SQVTM, ANQGSEA. The germline V and J ends were trimmed by 5 bases and 7 bases, with 17 bases remaining between them. The rearrangement links TRBV29-1 to TRBJ2-2; D perhaps matches TRBD2 (5 bases). What was sequenced was PBMCs. This TCR was recovered from a woman aged 40 to 50 in good health and CMV-seropositive. The chain's CDR3 is CSVTSSGFGGELFF. CDR3 nucleotides: TGCAGCGTTACTAGTTCTGGTTTTGGCGGGGAGCTGTTTTTT.